The 26 T cell receptor beta chains in this list originate from one sample, sequenced in a study of shared clonotypes between healthy human individuals. The table came from immunoSEQ multiplex PCR; TCRdb's copy has only in-frame clones and leaves some out. This sample has more than 2,000,000 clones, with roughly 92% found just once. The sequencing input was naive CD4+ T cells sorted from blood. As to subset: CD45RA+ positively selected. Every receptor here comes from a man between 18 and 35 years old in good health.

Notes on this clone: A clone one base away is much larger, so this may be a read error. This same CDR3 is encoded by further DNA sequences in the sample. This rearrangement joins TRBV11-2 to TRBJ2-7; no definite D call. V lost 5 bases and J lost 6, with 17 bases in between. The CDR3 sequence is 14 residues long. Germline V lookup: CDR1 SGHAT, CDR2 FQNNGV. The CDR3 coding sequence is TGTGCCAGCAGCCCTGGGAATAGGGCGTCCGAGCAGTACTTC. This gives the protein CASSPGNRASEQYF.

In this sample, this clone turned up a few times. The rearrangement links TRBV6-1 to TRBJ1-1, with 8 bases that match TRBD1. V gave up 5 bases and J gave up 4 bases; unmatched junction bases: 6. There are 14 residues in the CDR3. CDR1 is MNHNS and CDR2 is SASEGT in the germline V gene. CDR3 nucleotide sequence: TGTGCCAGCAGTAGGACAGGGACCATCACTGAAGCTTTCTTT. Translating it yields CASSRTGTITEAFF.

V and J are TRBV7-2 and TRBJ1-6, with D unresolved. CDR1 is SGHTA and CDR2 is FQGNSA in the germline V gene. The CDR3 is 13 amino acids. The germline V and J ends were trimmed by 1 base and 3 bases, with 1 base remaining between them. CDR3 protein: CASSLGYNSPLHF. The CDR3 DNA follows: TGTGCCAGCAGCTTAGGCTATAATTCACCCCTCCACTTT. Drawing the rest from reference TRBV7-2 and TRBJ1-6, the complete variable domain is GAGVSQSPSNKVTEKGKDVELRCDPISGHTALYWYRQSLGQGLEFLIYFQGNSAPDKSGLPSDRFSAERTGGSVSTLTIQRTQQEDSAVYLCASSLGYNSPLHFGNGTRLTVT.

The chain is built from TRBV25-1 and TRBJ1-1; 7 bases are a match to TRBD1. V was pared by 2 bases and J by 7 bases, with 10 bases of the junction left unmatched. Germline V gene sequence: CDR1 MGHDK, CDR2 SYGVNS. CDR3 size: 15 residues. The CDR3 reads CASSEASKGAGEAFF. The CDR3 DNA reads TGTGCCAGCAGTGAAGCCTCTAAGGGGGCTGGTGAAGCTTTCTTT. The full variable domain, with the rest looked up from reference TRBV25-1 and TRBJ1-1, is EADIYQTPRYLVIGTGKKITLECSQTMGHDKMYWYQQDPGMELHLIHYSYGVNSTEKGDLSSESTVSRIRTEHFPLTLESARPSHTSQYLCASSEASKGAGEAFFGQGTRLTVV.

V and J are TRBV2 and TRBJ1-1; unclear D gene. This CDR3 comprises 12 residues. Germline CDR1 and CDR2: SNHLY and FYNNEI. V was pared by 2 bases and J by 7 bases, with 8 bases between. The CDR3 loop reads CASSELTLEAFF. The CDR3 DNA is TGTGCCAGCAGTGAATTGACGCTTGAAGCTTTCTTT.

The rearrangement joins TRBV11-2 to TRBJ2-1; possibly TRBD1 for D (6 bases). The CDR3 is 15 amino acids. Germline lookup yields CDR1 SGHAT and CDR2 FQNNGV. Trimming took 0 bases from V and 2 from J, leaving 8 bases between them. The CDR3 sequence: CASSLDHRAYNEQFF. CDR3 coding DNA: TGTGCCAGCAGCTTAGACCACAGGGCCTACAATGAGCAGTTCTTC.

The gene calls are TRBV27 and TRBJ1-5; D gene uncertain. Germline CDR1 and CDR2: MNHEY and SMNVEV (reference sequence). This CDR3 has 14 amino acids. Trimming cost V 0 bases and J 7 bases, with 10 bases left between them. CDR3 sequence: CASSLSGVGQPQHF. The CDR3 DNA reads as TGTGCCAGCAGTTTATCCGGGGTCGGACAGCCCCAGCATTTT.

About this clone: The sample holds other DNA sequences that translate to the same CDR3. CDR3 DNA sequence: TGTGCCAGCAGTCCGAACAACTATGGCTACACCTTC. Its translation is CASSPNNYGYTF. V is TRBV6-5 and J is TRBJ1-2; D call uncertain. The length of the CDR3 is 12 residues. Germline lookup yields CDR1 MNHEY and CDR2 SVGAGI. V lost 5 bases to trimming and J lost 2 bases, with 6 bases between them.

On this clone itself: At one end, the junction sequence differs from germline, possibly due to a read error. Other nucleotide sequences in the sample specify the same CDR3. The chain joins TRBV7-9 to TRBJ2-3; TRBD2 is a possible D gene (5 bases). Germline V CDR1 and CDR2: SEHNR, FQNEAQ (reference sequence). The CDR3 consists of 14 residues. The CDR3, as DNA: TGTGCCAGCAGCCTAGCAGGAGTCACAGATACGCAGTATTTT. Translating it yields CASSLAGVTDTQYF. The full variable domain, in which reference TRBV7-9 and TRBJ2-3 provide the parts outside the CDR3, is DTGVSQNPRHKITKRGQNVTFRCDPISEHNRLYWYRQTLGQGPEFLTYFQNEAQLEKSRLLSDRFSAERPKGSFSTLEIQRTEQGDSAMYLCASSLAGVTDTQYFGPGTRLTVL.

For the CDR3, the DNA is TGTGCCCCGGCCCCGGGACAGGGTATTCGGGCAACTAATGAAAAACTGTTTTTT. Residues: CAPAPGQGIRATNEKLFF. The V gene is TRBV2, the J gene TRBJ1-4; 9 positions match TRBD1. Germline CDR1 and CDR2: SNHLY and FYNNEI. This CDR3 is built from 18 residues. Germline trimming cut 11 bases from V and 0 bases from J; bases unmatched to any gene: 16.

The chain couples TRBV5-6 to TRBJ2-3; possibly TRBD1 or TRBD2 for D (5 bases each). The CDR3 contains 15 residues. Germline V lookup: CDR1 SGHDT, CDR2 YYEEEE. V lost 0 bases and J 2 bases, leaving 10 bases between the germline ends. In DNA form, the CDR3 reads TGTGCCAGCAGCTTGGTGGGGGTGTACACAGATACGCAGTATTTT. It specifies CASSLVGVYTDTQYF.

This chain connects TRBV6-6 to TRBJ1-5, with 11 bases aligning to TRBD1. Germline CDR1 MNHNY, CDR2 SVGAGI (reference sequence). The junction had 2 bases not matched to a gene; V was cut back by 2 bases and J by 5 bases. This CDR3 region has 15 residues. For the CDR3, the DNA is TGTGCCAGCAGTTACGGGACAGGGGGACATCAGCCCCAGCATTTT. Its protein is CASSYGTGGHQPQHF.

This clone was seen once. The chain employs TRBV9 and TRBJ1-1, with 7 bases aligning to TRBD1. The CDR3 length is 16 residues. The trim removed 3 bases at V and 1 base at J, leaving 9 bases unmatched. CDR1 SGDLS and CDR2 YYNGEE come from the germline V gene. The CDR3 DNA reads as TGTGCCAGCAGCGCCCCGCCGGGACAGAGGAACACTGAAGCTTTCTTT. It yields the protein CASSAPPGQRNTEAFF.

The rearrangement links TRBV5-1 to TRBJ2-7; D might be TRBD1 (6 bases). The V end lost 0 bases, the J end lost 2 bases, and 12 bases lay between the germline ends. Germline-derived CDR1 and CDR2 are SGHRS and YFSETQ. The CDR3 has 15 residues. The CDR3 protein is CASSLEPGVTYEQYF. The CDR3 DNA reads as TGCGCCAGCAGCTTGGAGCCAGGGGTGACCTACGAGCAGTACTTC.

With respect to this clone: This specimen includes other DNA sequences encoding the same CDR3. V usage is TRBV28 and J usage is TRBJ2-2, with 8 bases identical to TRBD2. Germline CDR1 and CDR2: MDHEN and SYDVKM. CDR3 length equals 15 residues. Germline trimming cut 5 bases from V and 5 bases from J; bases unmatched to any gene: 7. Here the CDR3 DNA reads TGTGCCAGCAGTCCCGGACTAGCTGGGACCGGGGAGCTGTTTTTT. Translating gives CASSPGLAGTGELFF.

This rearrangement joins TRBV19 to TRBJ2-1; perhaps TRBD1 as D (6 bases). This CDR3 has 15 residues. V was trimmed by 2 bases and J by 5 bases, leaving 13 bases between them. Germline V gene data show CDR1 as LNHDA and CDR2 as SQIVND (reference sequence). Here the CDR3 reads CASSINRVGNNEQFF. The CDR3 DNA is TGTGCCAGTAGTATAAACAGGGTAGGAAACAATGAGCAGTTCTTC.

This rearrangement joins TRBV6-6 to TRBJ2-7; perhaps TRBD1 as D (5 bases). Germline CDR1 reads MNHNY; CDR2 reads SVGAGI (reference sequence). Trimming cost V 7 bases and J 4 bases, with 17 bases left between them. This CDR3 has 14 residues. CDR3 residues: CASTDGPWTYEQYF. For the CDR3, the DNA is TGTGCCAGCACCGACGGGCCATGGACATACGAGCAGTACTTC.

The chain joins TRBV12-5 to TRBJ2-7, with D uncertain. Trimming stripped 2 bases from V and 7 bases from J, with 9 bases between. Germline V gene data show CDR1 as LGHNT and CDR2 as FRNRAP. The CDR3 runs 12 residues. The chain's CDR3 is CASGLIGKEQYF. CDR3 in DNA: TGTGCTAGTGGTTTGATAGGGAAAGAGCAGTACTTC.

The chain employs TRBV6-5 and TRBJ2-7, with D possibly being TRBD2 (6 bases). Germline lookup yields CDR1 MNHEY and CDR2 SVGAGI. V gave up 4 bases and J gave up 6 bases, with 10 bases separating them. The length of the CDR3 is 12 residues. The CDR3 here is CASSLPAGEQYF. The DNA of the CDR3 is TGTGCCAGCAGTTTACCAGCGGGCGAGCAGTACTTC.

The rearrangement links TRBV9 to TRBJ2-1, with 8 bases that match TRBD2. Germline loops: CDR1 SGDLS, CDR2 YYNGEE. The ends lost 3 bases at V and 7 bases at J; junction bases unmatched: 12. The CDR3 covers 16 residues. This CDR3 reads CASSASAGAAVNEQFF. The CDR3 DNA follows: TGTGCCAGCAGCGCTTCAGCGGGAGCGGCGGTAAATGAGCAGTTCTTC.

The chain links TRBV7-4 to TRBJ2-3; 10 bases map to TRBD1. The CDR3 spans 16 residues. CDR1 and CDR2 from the germline V gene are SGHVT and SQSDAQ. V lost 5 bases to trimming and J lost 4 bases; unmatched junction nucleotides: 9. Here the CDR3 reads CASSARQGAWADTQYF. The CDR3, as DNA: TGTGCCAGCAGCGCCCGACAGGGGGCGTGGGCAGATACGCAGTATTTT. The entire variable domain, with the rest obtained from reference TRBV7-4 and TRBJ2-3, is as follows: GAGVSQSPRYKVAKRGRDVALRCDSISGHVTLYWYRQTLGQGSEVLTYSQSDAQRDKSGRPSGRFSAERPERSVSTLKIQRTEQGDSAVYLCASSARQGAWADTQYFGPGTRLTVL.

CDR3: CAISERSGSLRGELFF. CDR3 DNA: TGTGCCATCAGTGAAAGGAGCGGGAGCCTCCGGGGGGAGCTGTTTTTT. This chain links TRBV10-3 with TRBJ2-2, with TRBD2 matching over 8 bases. J lost 8 bases, V lost 3 bases, and 11 bases had no gene match. CDR1 and CDR2 from the germline V gene are ENHRY and SYGVKD. The CDR3 spans 16 residues.

The rearrangement uses TRBV7-9 and TRBJ2-1, with 12 bases that match TRBD2. There are 17 residues in the CDR3. After removal of 2 bases from V and 7 bases from J, the junction contained 9 bases not matched to a gene. Germline V gene data show CDR1 as SEHNR and CDR2 as FQNEAQ (reference sequence). Here the CDR3 DNA reads TGTGCCAGCAGCTTATCGGGACTAGCGGGCTGGGAGAATGAGCAGTTCTTC. It codes for CASSLSGLAGWENEQFF.

This clone was found once. The rearrangement uses TRBV2 and TRBJ2-7; 12 bases fit TRBD1. This CDR3 is built from 15 residues. Germline values: CDR1 SNHLY, CDR2 FYNNEI. J was trimmed by 1 base and V by 5 bases; bases with no gene match: 3. The CDR3 loop reads CASSQGQGASYEQYF. The CDR3 region has the DNA TGTGCCAGCAGTCAGGGACAGGGGGCTTCCTACGAGCAGTACTTC.

The chain recombines TRBV2 with TRBJ2-7, with D maybe TRBD2 (6 bases). The CDR3 covers 13 residues. CDR1 and CDR2 from the germline V gene are SNHLY and FYNNEI. The ends were cut back, 8 bases at V and 6 bases at J, with 17 bases in the middle. The CDR3 loop reads CASSQGRRGEQYF. The CDR3, as DNA: TGTGCCAGCTCGCAAGGGAGGAGAGGCGAGCAGTACTTC.

This clone appeared once. The CDR3 does not end in the conserved phenylalanine or tryptophan, so this is likely a read error. The limits of the CDR3 on the DNA are not certain, so only TCRdb's listed CDR3 is given. The J gene is TRBJ1-5, the V gene TRBV23-1; the table's D call TRBD1 went unverified against the DNA. TRBV23-1 is sorted into the ORF group, with uncertain function. Counting both end residues, the CDR3 totals 14 amino acids. CDR3 amino acids: CASSHPGWTPPAFY.